The T cell receptor beta chain described here comes from a study of T cells after yellow fever vaccination. TCRdb re-called the 5' RACE reads with MiXCR, one entry per CDR3 protein. The data show about 63,000 distinct CDR3 sequences, roughly 7.4% seen once. In germline, CDR1 is MDHEN, CDR2 SYDVKM. V gave up 7 bases and J gave up 2 bases; unmatched junction bases: 9. The CDR3 sequence is 15 residues long. Findings and limits, study-wide: Booster samples showed a return of most primary-vaccination clones (around 96% CD4, approximately 90% CD8).

To note about this clonotype: Its target is unknown.

V is TRBV28 and J is TRBJ2-7; TRBD2 aligns across 9 bases. The sample consisted of CD8+ T cells sorted from PBMCs, taken 15 days after the yellow fever booster vaccination. The TCR originated in a man younger than 40 who received the YFV17D yellow fever vaccine. The DNA of the CDR3 is TGTGCCAGCACCCCGGCGGCTAGCGGGACCTACGAGCAGTACTTC. Its translation is CASTPAASGTYEQYF.